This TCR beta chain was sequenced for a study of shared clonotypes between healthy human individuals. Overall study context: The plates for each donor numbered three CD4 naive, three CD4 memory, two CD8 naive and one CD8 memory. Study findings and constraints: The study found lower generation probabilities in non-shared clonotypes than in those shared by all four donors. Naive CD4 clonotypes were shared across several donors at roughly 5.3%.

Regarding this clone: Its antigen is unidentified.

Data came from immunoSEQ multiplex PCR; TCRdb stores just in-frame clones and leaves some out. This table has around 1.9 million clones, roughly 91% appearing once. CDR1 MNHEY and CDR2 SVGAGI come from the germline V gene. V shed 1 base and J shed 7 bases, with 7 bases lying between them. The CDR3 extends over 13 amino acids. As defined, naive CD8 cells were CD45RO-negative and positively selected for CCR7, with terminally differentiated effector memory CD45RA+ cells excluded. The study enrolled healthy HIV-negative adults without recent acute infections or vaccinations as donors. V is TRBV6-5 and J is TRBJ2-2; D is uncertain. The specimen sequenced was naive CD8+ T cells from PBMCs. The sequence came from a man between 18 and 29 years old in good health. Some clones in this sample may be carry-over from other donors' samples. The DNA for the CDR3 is TGTGCCAGCAGTTACTTCGGTGGCGGGGAGCTGTTTTTT. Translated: CASSYFGGGELFF.